This entry lists 16 T cell receptor beta chains sequenced from one sample in a study of shared clonotypes between healthy human individuals. Sequencing used immunoSEQ multiplex PCR; TCRdb keeps in-frame clones, though not all of them. The sample includes some 2,500,000 clones, approximately 90% of them seen just once. Sequenced input: naive CD4+ T cells from PBMCs. Documented subset: CD45RA+ positively selected. Receptor source: a man aged 18 to 29 in good health. Some clones in this sample may be carry-over from other donors' samples.

The rearrangement uses TRBV28 and TRBJ2-2; no reliable D call. Germline V gives CDR1 MDHEN, CDR2 SYDVKM. The CDR3 consists of 12 residues. Trimming took 7 bases from V and 5 from J, leaving 8 bases between them. In DNA, the CDR3 is TGTGCCAGCACCCTCGCAACCGGGGAGCTGTTTTTT. Translation gives CASTLATGELFF.

This chain joins TRBV5-1 and TRBJ2-1, with 7 positions matching TRBD2. V lost 4 bases to trimming and J lost 3 bases; unmatched junction nucleotides: 7. The CDR3 sequence is 15 residues long. CDR1 is SGHRS, CDR2 YFSETQ, per germline. CDR3 coding DNA: TGCGCCAGCAGCCCCGGGGTAGCGGGCTACAATGAGCAGTTCTTC. Translation: CASSPGVAGYNEQFF.

The V gene is TRBV28, the J gene TRBJ2-7; D might be TRBD2 (6 bases). Germline V gene sequence: CDR1 MDHEN, CDR2 SYDVKM. The CDR3 is 15 amino acids. Trimming took 6 bases from V and 0 from J, leaving 15 bases between them. The CDR3 loop is CASRKYAGSSYEQYF. The CDR3 region has the DNA TGTGCCAGCAGGAAATATGCGGGAAGCTCCTACGAGCAGTACTTC.

The chain couples TRBV5-1 to TRBJ2-1; D may correspond to TRBD1 or TRBD2 (6 bases each). CDR1 is SGHRS and CDR2 is YFSETQ in the germline V gene. V lost 0 bases and J lost 1, with 17 bases in between. CDR3 size: 18 residues. The CDR3 is CASSLGSGGPYSYNEQFF. The CDR3 DNA reads TGCGCCAGCAGCTTGGGGAGTGGGGGGCCCTATTCCTACAATGAGCAGTTCTTC.

This clone occurred a few times. This chain connects TRBV14 to TRBJ2-1, with D possibly TRBD2 on 5 matching bases. Germline CDR1 and CDR2: SGHDN and FVKESK. The CDR3 length is 16 residues. Trimming removed 1 base from V and 2 bases from J, with 12 bases in between. For the CDR3, the DNA is TGTGCCAGCAGCCAAGCCGTTAGCGTTGCCTACAATGAGCAGTTCTTC. Translated, it gives CASSQAVSVAYNEQFF.

This rearrangement joins TRBV5-4 to TRBJ2-3; D might be TRBD2 (6 bases). Germline V gene lookup returns CDR1 SGHNT and CDR2 YYREEE (reference sequence). V was cut by 1 base and J by 3 bases, with 15 bases left in between. The CDR3 totals 16 residues. The CDR3 DNA sequence: TGTGCCAGCAGCTTGAAGGCGGGATCTCGAACAGATACGCAGTATTTT. Protein product: CASSLKAGSRTDTQYF.

A word on this clone: Other DNA sequences from this sample encode an identical CDR3 as well. The rearrangement joins TRBV9 to TRBJ1-1, with unresolved D. V lost 0 bases, J lost 0 bases, and 6 bases lay in between. The CDR3 totals 14 residues. Germline CDR1 and CDR2: SGDLS and YYNGEE. Here the CDR3 reads CASSVGTLNTEAFF. CDR3 nucleotide sequence: TGTGCCAGCAGCGTAGGTACCCTGAACACTGAAGCTTTCTTT.

The chain is built from TRBV30 and TRBJ1-2; D is perhaps TRBD1 (5 bases). The CDR3 is 13 residues long. Trimming removed 3 bases at V and 2 bases at J, with 10 bases between. CDR1 is GTSNPN and CDR2 is SVGIG in the germline V gene (reference sequence). In nucleotides, the CDR3 is TGTGCCTGGAGCGGACAACCCAACTATGGCTACACCTTC. This gives the protein CAWSGQPNYGYTF.

V gene TRBV18 combines with J gene TRBJ2-1; 7 bases agree with TRBD1. Germline trimming cut 4 bases from V and 3 bases from J; bases unmatched to any gene: 15. This CDR3 region has 18 residues. CDR1 and CDR2 from the germline V gene are KGHSH and LQKENI. CDR3 DNA: TGTGCCAGCTCACTCGCAGATTTTAAGACAGGGCTCTACAATGAGCAGTTCTTC. Its translation: CASSLADFKTGLYNEQFF.

The chain joins TRBV7-9 to TRBJ1-5; D ambiguous. This CDR3 contains 15 residues. Trimming left V 3 bases short and J 3 bases short, with 12 bases between. Germline loops: CDR1 SEHNR, CDR2 FQNEAQ (reference sequence). The CDR3 loop is CASSFGLLDNQPQHF. The CDR3 nucleotides read TGTGCCAGCAGCTTCGGGCTCCTTGACAATCAGCCCCAGCATTTT.

The chain combines TRBV4-1 with TRBJ2-3; 10 positions match TRBD1. This CDR3 spans 15 amino acids. Germline V gene lookup returns CDR1 MGHRA and CDR2 YSYEKL. After removal of 5 bases from V and 7 bases from J, the junction contained 9 bases not matched to a gene. CDR3 amino acids: CASSAPGQGKNTQYF. The CDR3 nucleotides are TGCGCCAGCAGCGCCCCGGGACAGGGGAAAAATACGCAGTATTTT.

The V call is TRBV10-1, the J call TRBJ2-1, with D tentatively TRBD2 (5 bases). V lost 2 bases and J lost 4, with 12 bases in between. The germline V gene has CDR1 WNHNN and CDR2 SYGVQD (reference sequence). The CDR3 is 15 amino acids. The CDR3 loop reads CASSENPGGYNEQFF. The CDR3 region has the DNA TGCGCCAGCAGTGAGAACCCAGGAGGATACAATGAGCAGTTCTTC.

This rearrangement joins TRBV25-1 to TRBJ1-5; D gene uncertain. With 3 bases removed from V and 7 bases from J, the gap between germline ends came to 7 bases. The CDR3 runs 12 residues. The V gene's germline CDR1 is MGHDK and CDR2 SYGVNS. DNA of the CDR3: TGTGCCAGCAGTGAGGTTGGGCAGCCCCAGCATTTT. Protein product: CASSEVGQPQHF.

The CDR3 region is CASSARTSRNEQFF. The CDR3 DNA is TGTGCCAGCAGCGCCCGGACTAGCAGGAATGAGCAGTTCTTC. The gene calls are TRBV9 and TRBJ2-1; 8 bases are shared with TRBD2. V shed 3 bases, J shed 7 bases, and the junction held 6 bases outside the gene matches. This CDR3 has 14 residues. The germline V gene encodes CDR1 SGDLS and CDR2 YYNGEE.

The chain carries TRBV4-1 and TRBJ2-1; D is uncertain. Germline CDR1 is MGHRA and CDR2 is YSYEKL. V was clipped by 6 bases and J by 4 bases, with 4 bases between them. The CDR3 consists of 11 residues. The CDR3: CASRQYNEQFF. The CDR3 DNA reads as TGCGCCAGCAGGCAGTACAATGAGCAGTTCTTC.

This chain uses TRBV6-4 with TRBJ1-1, with 8 bases matching TRBD1. The length of the CDR3 is 14 residues. Germline CDR1 and CDR2: MRHNA and SNTAGT. V lost 7 bases and J lost 3; bases outside the gene matches: 7. The CDR3 spells CASNLDRAHTEAFF. CDR3 DNA: TGTGCCAGCAATCTGGACAGGGCGCACACTGAAGCTTTCTTT.